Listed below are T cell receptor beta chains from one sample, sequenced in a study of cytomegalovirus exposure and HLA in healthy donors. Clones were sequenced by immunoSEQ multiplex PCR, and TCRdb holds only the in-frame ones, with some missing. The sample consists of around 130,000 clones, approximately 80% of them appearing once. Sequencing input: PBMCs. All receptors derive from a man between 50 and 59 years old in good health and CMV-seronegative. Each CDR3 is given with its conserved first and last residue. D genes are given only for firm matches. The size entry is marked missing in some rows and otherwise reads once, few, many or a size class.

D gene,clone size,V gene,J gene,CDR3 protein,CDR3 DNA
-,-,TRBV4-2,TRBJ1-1,CASSQDISWGQPTEAFF,TGTGCCAGCAGCCAAGATATATCCTGGGGGCAGCCCACTGAAGCTTTCTTT
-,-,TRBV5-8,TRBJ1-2,CASSFSGGYGYTF,TGTGCCAGCAGCTTCTCCGGGGGATATGGCTACACCTTC
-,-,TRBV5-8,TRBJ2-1,CASSLRTMSSYNEQFF,TGTGCCAGCAGCTTGCGGACAATGAGCTCCTACAATGAGCAGTTCTTC
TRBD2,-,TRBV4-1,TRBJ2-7,CASSHSGAYEQYF,TGCGCCAGCAGCCATAGCGGGGCCTACGAGCAGTACTTC
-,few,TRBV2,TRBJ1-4,CASSEWVGQVNEKLFF,TGTGCCAGCAGTGAATGGGTGGGGCAGGTTAATGAAAAACTGTTTTTT
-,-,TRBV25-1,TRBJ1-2,CASSSTTGSYGYTF,TGTGCCAGCAGTTCCACGACAGGCTCCTATGGCTACACCTTC
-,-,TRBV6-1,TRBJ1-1,CASSDQSGTQRAFF,TGTGCCAGCAGTGACCAGTCCGGTACTCAGCGGGCTTTCTTT
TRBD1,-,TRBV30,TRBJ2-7,CAWSGGGQGKLLPGEQYF,TGTGCCTGGAGCGGTGGGGGACAGGGGAAGCTTCTGCCCGGCGAGCAGTACTTC
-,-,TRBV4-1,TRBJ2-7,CASSPETRGLPEQYF,TGCGCCAGCAGCCCCGAAACCCGGGGACTGCCCGAGCAGTACTTC
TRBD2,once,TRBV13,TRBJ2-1,CASSFSGTSFGGEQFF,TGTGCCAGCAGCTTCTCCGGGACTAGCTTTGGGGGCGAGCAGTTCTTC
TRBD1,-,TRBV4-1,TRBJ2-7,CASSQPGQGAEQYF,TGCGCCAGCAGCCAACCGGGACAGGGGGCCGAGCAGTACTTC
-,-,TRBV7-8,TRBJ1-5,CATSTGNQPQHF,TGTGCCACCAGTACGGGCAATCAGCCCCAGCATTTT
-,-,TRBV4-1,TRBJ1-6,CASSPAPGLFGSPLHF,TGCGCCAGCAGCCCAGCCCCAGGGCTGTTTGGGTCACCCCTCCACTTT
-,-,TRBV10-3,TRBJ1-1,CASRGPTNTEAFF,TGTGCCTCCAGGGGTCCCACGAACACTGAAGCTTTCTTT
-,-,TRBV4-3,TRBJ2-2,CASSQELARRNPGELFF,TGCGCCAGCAGCCAAGAATTGGCCCGAAGAAACCCCGGGGAGCTGTTTTTT
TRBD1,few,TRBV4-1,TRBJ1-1,CASSHMMGTGETEAFF,TGCGCCAGCAGCCATATGATGGGCACAGGGGAAACTGAAGCTTTCTTT
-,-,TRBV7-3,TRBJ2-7,CASSLRRRRDKAAEQYF,TGTGCCAGCAGCTTACGGAGAAGACGGGACAAGGCGGCCGAGCAGTACTTC
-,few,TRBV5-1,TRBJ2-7,CASSPVGHPGDEQYF,TGCGCCAGCAGCCCCGTCGGCCACCCTGGAGACGAGCAGTACTTC
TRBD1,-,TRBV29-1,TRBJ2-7,CSGGQSSYEQYF,TGCAGCGGGGGACAGAGCTCCTACGAGCAGTACTTC
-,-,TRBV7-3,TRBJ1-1,CASSLNGPDTEAFF,TGTGCCAGCAGCTTAAACGGTCCTGACACTGAAGCTTTCTTT
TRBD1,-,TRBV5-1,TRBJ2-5,CASGDRVQETQYF,TGCGCCAGCGGGGACAGGGTCCAAGAGACCCAGTACTTC
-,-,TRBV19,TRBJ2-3,CASSPQTDTQYF,TGTGCCAGTAGTCCCCAGACAGATACGCAGTATTTT